The following is a TCR beta chain sequence with its context. Its antigen is not known. This sample is part of a study of post-analysis software for immune sequencing data. Findings and limits, study-wide: Five or six TRBV segments, TRBV5-6, TRBV5-1 and TRBV20-1 among them, were found more frequent in patients than controls. Compared with controls, patients showed significantly lower normalized Chao1 diversity.

The TCR beta cDNA libraries carried unique molecular identifiers. MiXCR was run by TCRdb on the PCR reads, yielding one entry per CDR3 protein. The data show around 400,000 distinct CDR3 sequences, less than 40% seen once. CDR3 length: 16 amino acids. The trim removed 7 bases at V and 8 bases at J, leaving 13 bases unmatched. In germline, CDR1 is MGHDK, CDR2 SYGVNS. The sequenced material came from blood. This rearrangement joins TRBV25-1 to TRBJ1-6, with 8 bases aligning to TRBD1. This TCR was sampled from a girl aged 2 to 9 with multiple sclerosis. CDR3 region: CASKAPGDRGYSPLHF. The CDR3 DNA follows: TGTGCCAGCAAGGCACCAGGAGACAGGGGTTATTCACCCCTCCACTTT. The full variable domain, with the rest looked up from reference TRBV25-1 and TRBJ1-6, is EADIYQTPRYLVIGTGKKITLECSQTMGHDKMYWYQQDPGMELHLIHYSYGVNSTEKGDLSSESTVSRIRTEHFPLTLESARPSHTSQYLCASKAPGDRGYSPLHFGNGTRLTVT.